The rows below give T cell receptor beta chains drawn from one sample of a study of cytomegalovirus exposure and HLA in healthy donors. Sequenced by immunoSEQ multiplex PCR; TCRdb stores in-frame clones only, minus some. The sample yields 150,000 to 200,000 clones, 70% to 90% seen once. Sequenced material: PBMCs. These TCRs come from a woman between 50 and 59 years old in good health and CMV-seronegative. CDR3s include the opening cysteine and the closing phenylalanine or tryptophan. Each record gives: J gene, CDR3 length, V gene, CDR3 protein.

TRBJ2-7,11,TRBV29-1,CSGAIRMEQYF
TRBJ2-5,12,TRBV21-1,CASSKEAETQYF
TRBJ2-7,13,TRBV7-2,CASSFFTGYEQYF
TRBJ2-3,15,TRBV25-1,CASSELRGGADTQYF
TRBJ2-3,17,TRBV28,CASSLGGVRGDTDTQYF
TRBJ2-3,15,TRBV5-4,CASSPSGREADTQYF
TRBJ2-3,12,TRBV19,CASREDTDTQYF
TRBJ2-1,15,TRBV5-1,CASSRSGNSYNEQFF
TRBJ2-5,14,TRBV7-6,CASSLGASGETQHF
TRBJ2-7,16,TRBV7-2,CASSAPKAGGLYEQYF
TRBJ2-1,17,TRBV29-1,CSVEDTSGGGPANEQFF
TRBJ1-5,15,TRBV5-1,CASSLMGQGNQPQHF
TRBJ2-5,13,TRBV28,CASLSQGEETQYF
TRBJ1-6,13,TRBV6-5,CASSTGLNSPLHF
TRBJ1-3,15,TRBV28,CASSSPEGAGNTIYF
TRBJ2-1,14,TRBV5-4,CASHLLAGVGEQFF
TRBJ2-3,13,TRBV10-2,CASKGRVKYAEYF
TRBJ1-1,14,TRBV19,CASSTTGGRTEAFF
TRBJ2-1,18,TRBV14,CASSPRMAGGGPYNEQFF
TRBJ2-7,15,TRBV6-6,CASRWGQGREYEQYF
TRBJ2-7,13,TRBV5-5,CASSLVGPYEQYF
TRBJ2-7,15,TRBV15,CATSLSGTGDYEQYF
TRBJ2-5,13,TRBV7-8,CASSGLRKDWQYF
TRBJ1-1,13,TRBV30,CAWSGLGSREAFF
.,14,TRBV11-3,CASSPGRVSYEQYF
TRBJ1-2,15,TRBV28,CATATFGTGLYGYTF
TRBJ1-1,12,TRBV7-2,CASRHDTGGAFF
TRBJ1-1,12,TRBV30,CAWDRENTEAFF
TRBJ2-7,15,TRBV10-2,CASSQGLAGHYEQYF
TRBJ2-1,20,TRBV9,CASSPRPDSSYTPSYNEQFF
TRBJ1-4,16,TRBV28,CASSFVTRDSREKLFF
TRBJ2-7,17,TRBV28,CASSLLRGGTDLKEQYF
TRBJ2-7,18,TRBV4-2,CASSQGHSPGQGVYEQYF
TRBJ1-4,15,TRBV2,CASRKERGSGEKLFF
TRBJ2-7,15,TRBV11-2,CASSALAGGLYEQYF
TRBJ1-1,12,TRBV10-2,CASSESNLVAFF
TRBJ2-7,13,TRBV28,CASKGVAPVEQYF
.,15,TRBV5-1,CASSLGTSGSYEQYF
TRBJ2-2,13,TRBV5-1,CASSRRVTGELFF
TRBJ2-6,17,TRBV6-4,CATRRTGGGAGANVLTF
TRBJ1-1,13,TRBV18,CASSSIADSEAFF
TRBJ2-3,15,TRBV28,CASSSRGGGTDTQYF
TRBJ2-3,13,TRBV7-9,CAQQREGTDTQYF
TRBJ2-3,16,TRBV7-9,CASSFTDRNLGDTQYF
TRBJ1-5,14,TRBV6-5,CASRRDRFNQPQHF
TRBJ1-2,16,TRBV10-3,CAISTGQGGRDYGYTF
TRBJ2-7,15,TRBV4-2,CASSPARASSYEQYF
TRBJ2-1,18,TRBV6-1,CASSEAWRQGKSYNEQFF
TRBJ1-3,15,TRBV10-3,CAIRGQLLSGNTIYF
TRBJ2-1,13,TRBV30,CAWSSRTGREQFF
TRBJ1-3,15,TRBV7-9,CASSLVMSSGNTIYF
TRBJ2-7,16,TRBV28,CASSLWGRGSSYEQYF